These T cell receptor beta chains were read from a single sample in a study of response to subunit inactivated influenza vaccine. MiXCR, applied by TCRdb to the RT-PCR reads, yields one record per CDR3 protein. The table shows under 850,000 distinct CDR3 sequences, with around a sixth occurring only once. The sample was PBMCs from blood, taken 5 days after vaccination. The receptors originated from a man in his fifties or sixties who received an inactivated influenza vaccine. CDR3s include the opening cysteine and the closing phenylalanine or tryptophan. D genes are given only for firm matches. Clone size, where shown, is once, few, many, or a class for clones that have expanded.

abundance	v_gene	j_gene	d_gene	CDR3aa	CDR3nt
.	TRBV20-1	TRBJ2-1	.	CSAKRQTLSYNEQFF	TGCAGTGCCAAAAGACAGACCCTCTCCTACAATGAGCAGTTCTTC
.	TRBV11-2	TRBJ2-5	TRBD2	CASSSGLGLRETQYF	TGTGCCAGCAGCTCGGGACTAGGACTTCGGGAGACCCAGTACTTC
.	TRBV29-1	TRBJ2-2	.	CSGYYKNTGELFF	TGCAGCGGATACTATAAGAACACCGGGGAGCTGTTTTTT
once	TRBV4-3	TRBJ2-7	.	CASSRNPDASYEHYF	TGCGCCAGCAGCCGGAACCCGGACGCATCCTACGAGCATTACTTC
many	TRBV10-3	TRBJ2-3	TRBD1	CAITRTGETDTQYF	TGTGCCATCACCCGGACAGGGGAGACAGATACGCAGTATTTT
few	TRBV7-2	TRBJ2-5	.	CASSLSPPRLQETQYF	TGTGCCAGCAGCTTATCCCCACCACGCCTCCAAGAGACCCAGTACTTC
.	TRBV29-1	TRBJ2-2	.	CSVPRTTNTGELFF	TGCAGCGTTCCACGGACCACGAACACCGGGGAGCTGTTTTTT
.	TRBV24-1	TRBJ2-1	.	CATSAEGRVSEQFF	TGTGCCACCAGTGCGGAGGGCAGGGTTTCGGAGCAGTTCTTC
.	TRBV6-2/TRBV6-3	TRBJ2-3	TRBD2	CASRTASGRSTDTQYF	TGTGCCAGCAGAACCGCTAGCGGGAGGAGCACAGATACGCAGTATTTT
.	TRBV2	TRBJ2-5	.	CASDRFLGQETQYF	TGTGCCAGTGACAGATTCTTAGGGCAAGAGACCCAGTACTTC
few	TRBV6-1	TRBJ1-1	.	CASGSGMNTEAFF	TGTGCCAGCGGATCGGGCATGAACACTGAAGCTTTCTTT
few	TRBV24-1	TRBJ2-5	TRBD1	CATRGQGIETQYF	TGTGCCACCAGAGGACAGGGCATCGAGACCCAGTACTTC
.	TRBV20-1	TRBJ1-3	TRBD1	CSARIQGSGNTIYF	TGCAGTGCTAGGATACAGGGGTCTGGAAACACCATATATTTT
.	TRBV7-2	TRBJ2-7	.	CASTQGATYEQYF	TGTGCCAGCACCCAGGGTGCGACCTACGAGCAGTACTTC
.	TRBV7-2	TRBJ2-1	.	CASSQNPGPYNEQFF	TGTGCCAGCAGTCAAAATCCGGGACCTTACAATGAGCAGTTCTTC
.	TRBV27	TRBJ2-1	TRBD2	CASSLAGAHYNEQFF	TGTGCCAGCAGTTTGGCGGGAGCCCACTACAATGAGCAGTTCTTC
.	TRBV2	TRBJ2-1	.	CASRGQRGHTYNEQFF	TGTGCCAGCAGGGGACAGCGGGGTCACACCTACAATGAGCAGTTCTTC
.	TRBV15	TRBJ2-1	.	CATSREGGSSYNEQFF	TGTGCCACCAGCAGAGAAGGGGGGAGCTCCTACAATGAGCAGTTCTTC
.	TRBV11-1	TRBJ2-3	TRBD2	CASSPRGLAGTLRTDTQYF	TGTGCCAGCAGCCCCCGTGGGCTAGCGGGAACCTTAAGGACAGATACGCAGTATTTT
.	TRBV3-1	TRBJ2-1	TRBD2	CASSSRRRREGRINEQFF	TGTGCCAGCAGCTCCCGAAGAAGGCGGGAGGGCCGGATCAATGAGCAGTTCTTC
.	TRBV27	TRBJ1-6	.	CASSFQGLGSPLHF	TGTGCCAGCAGTTTCCAGGGGTTAGGTTCACCCCTCCACTTT
few	TRBV10-3	TRBJ2-2	TRBD2	CAGGLAPTGELFF	TGTGCCGGGGGACTAGCGCCCACCGGGGAGCTGTTTTTT
.	TRBV5-8	TRBJ2-5	.	CASSWPSGEETQYF	TGTGCCAGCAGCTGGCCATCAGGGGAGGAGACCCAGTACTTC
.	TRBV18	TRBJ2-5	TRBD1	CASSQISGTVAQETQYF	TGTGCCAGCTCACAGATTTCCGGGACAGTCGCGCAAGAGACCCAGTACTTC
few	TRBV7-9	TRBJ2-1	.	CASSGGLFNEQFF	TGTGCCAGCAGCGGAGGACTTTTCAATGAGCAGTTCTTC
.	TRBV9	TRBJ2-3	TRBD2	CASSLSGRGTDTQYF	TGTGCCAGCAGCCTTAGCGGGAGAGGAACAGATACGCAGTATTTT
.	TRBV27	TRBJ2-1	TRBD2	CASSSPRRSGKYSYNEQFF	TGTGCCAGCAGTTCCCCCAGGCGGAGCGGGAAATACTCCTACAATGAGCAGTTCTTC
.	TRBV5-1	TRBJ2-1	TRBD2	CASSLALGGINEPFF	TGCGCCAGCAGCTTGGCTTTGGGGGGGATCAATGAGCCGTTCTTC
many	TRBV6-2/TRBV6-3	TRBJ2-7	.	CASSLSRSYEQYF	TGTGCCAGCAGTTTATCGCGCTCCTACGAGCAGTACTTC
.	TRBV7-3	TRBJ2-2	.	CASSSLPSTGELFF	TGTGCCAGCAGCTCCCTCCCGAGCACCGGGGAGCTGTTTTTT
once	TRBV6-2/TRBV6-3	TRBJ2-5	TRBD2	CASSYETSLSPQYF	TGTGCCAGCAGTTACGAGACTAGCCTCTCACCACAGTACTTC
.	TRBV6-5	TRBJ2-3	.	CASSPSITSTDTQYF	TGTGCCAGCAGCCCCTCGATAACTAGCACAGATACGCAGTATTTT
.	TRBV20-1	TRBJ2-3	.	CSARAGIPPDTQYF	TGCAGTGCTAGAGCTGGTATACCCCCAGATACGCAGTATTTT
.	TRBV20-1	TRBJ2-1	.	CSARDGKRSYNEQFF	TGCAGTGCTAGAGACGGGAAGCGTTCCTACAATGAGCAGTTCTTC
few	TRBV5-6	TRBJ2-7	.	CASSLQQVISYEQYF	TGTGCCAGCAGCTTGCAGCAGGTAATCTCCTACGAGCAGTACTTC
few	TRBV10-3	TRBJ2-1	.	CAIRDRDYNEQFF	TGTGCCATCAGGGACCGGGATTACAATGAGCAGTTCTTC
.	TRBV29-1	TRBJ1-2	.	CSVDSQGNYGYTF	TGCAGCGTTGACTCGCAGGGGAACTATGGCTACACCTTC
.	TRBV18	TRBJ2-7	.	CASSPNLGAGTYEQYF	TGTGCCAGCTCACCTAACCTCGGGGCTGGGACCTACGAGCAGTACTTC
.	TRBV10-1	TRBJ2-1	.	CASSEGQDYYNEQFF	TGCGCCAGCAGTGAGGGACAGGACTACTACAATGAGCAGTTCTTC
few	TRBV7-2	TRBJ2-4	.	CASSLVGGGDKNIQYF	TGTGCCAGCAGCTTAGTGGGGGGGGGCGACAAAAACATTCAGTACTTC
.	TRBV27	TRBJ2-5	TRBD1	CASSFYRGRETQYF	TGTGCCAGCAGTTTCTACAGGGGCAGGGAGACCCAGTACTTC
many	TRBV11-2	TRBJ2-7	TRBD2	CASSSDGTSGSRWGYEQYF	TGTGCCAGCAGCTCGGACGGGACTAGCGGGAGTCGGTGGGGCTACGAGCAGTACTTC
few	TRBV29-1	TRBJ2-2	.	CSVAPMTPGELFF	TGCAGCGTTGCGCCAATGACCCCCGGGGAGCTGTTTTTT
many	TRBV9	TRBJ2-7	.	CASSVGGGRNYEQYF	TGTGCCAGCAGCGTAGGAGGCGGCCGTAATTACGAGCAGTACTTC
few	TRBV12-3/TRBV12-4	TRBJ1-1	.	CASSPLIGGRREAFF	TGTGCCAGCAGTCCACTAATAGGCGGGCGGCGTGAAGCTTTCTTT
few	TRBV2	TRBJ2-1	.	CASSEVFESREQFF	TGTGCCAGCAGTGAAGTTTTCGAGAGCCGCGAGCAGTTCTTC
.	TRBV14	TRBJ2-7	TRBD2	CASSYRTSGAYEQYF	TGTGCCAGCAGCTACAGGACTAGCGGCGCCTACGAGCAGTACTTC
.	TRBV9	TRBJ2-2	.	CASSPRSSSGELFF	TGTGCCAGCAGCCCCCGGAGCAGCTCTGGGGAGCTGTTTTTT
few	TRBV4-3	TRBJ2-1	TRBD1	CASSQERTGGFDEQFF	TGCGCCAGCAGCCAAGAGCGGACAGGGGGCTTCGATGAGCAGTTCTTC